These 7 T cell receptor beta chains were sequenced from one sample in a study of cytomegalovirus exposure and HLA in healthy donors. The study ran its PCR with 60 Vbeta and 13 Jbeta primers. Sequencing was performed with immunoSEQ multiplex PCR; in TCRdb, only in-frame clones are kept and a portion is missing. The sample lists 170,000 or so clones; 75% to 85% were seen once. Material: PBMCs. These receptors originate from a woman aged 25 to 39 in good health and CMV-seronegative.

This sequence joins TRBV7-5 and TRBJ1-1; no DNA check was done on the table's D call, TRBD1. TRBV7-5 represents a pseudogene. The CDR3 sequence is 16 residues long. CDR3 residues: CVRSLYPGDTDTEAFF. DNA of the CDR3: TGTGTCAGAAGCTTATACCCAGGGGATACTGACACTGAAGCTTTCTTT.

This clone was found a few times. The chain couples TRBV10-3 to TRBJ1-2; TRBD1 aligns across 7 bases. This CDR3 comprises 13 residues. The V gene's germline CDR1 is ENHRY and CDR2 SYGVKD. The trim removed 3 bases at V and 6 bases at J, leaving 4 bases unmatched. The CDR3 reads CAISETGQNGYTF. In DNA form, the CDR3 reads TGTGCCATCAGTGAAACGGGACAGAATGGCTACACCTTC.

The table lists this clone with a few counts. The chain links TRBV7-9 to TRBJ1-5; 7 bases agree with TRBD1. V dropped 5 bases and J dropped 4; count of bases not matched to a gene: 5. The germline V gene has CDR1 SEHNR and CDR2 FQNEAQ (reference sequence). The CDR3 extends over 14 amino acids. The CDR3 nucleotides read TGTGCCAGCAGCCTCCAGGGGGATAATCAGCCCCAGCATTTT. The encoded protein is CASSLQGDNQPQHF.

By sample fraction, this clone is medium-sized. V and J are TRBV30 and TRBJ2-7; D is undetermined. Germline values: CDR1 GTSNPN, CDR2 SVGIG (reference sequence). V was trimmed by 0 bases and J by 6 bases, leaving 9 bases between them. This CDR3 region has 12 residues. CDR3 sequence (DNA): TGTGCCTGGAGTGTACATCAGGTCGAGCAGTACTTC. Protein product: CAWSVHQVEQYF.

The chain employs TRBV2 and TRBJ1-3; D not resolved. CDR3 length equals 14 residues. The V gene lost 1 base and the J gene lost 4 bases, with 8 bases spanning the gap. Germline V gives CDR1 SNHLY, CDR2 FYNNEI. The CDR3 DNA sequence: TGTGCCAGCAGTGAAGTGAAGCCCGGAAACACCATATATTTT. The encoded protein is CASSEVKPGNTIYF.

The chain links TRBV25-1 to TRBJ1-6; 8 bases align to TRBD1. The CDR3 covers 14 residues. Germline assignment: CDR1 MGHDK and CDR2 SYGVNS. Unmatched junction bases numbered 5, after V lost 5 bases and J lost 8 bases. The DNA for the CDR3 is TGTGCCAGCAGTTCCGGGACAGGATATTCACCCCTCCACTTT. Translating gives CASSSGTGYSPLHF.

CDR3 in DNA: TGTGCCAGCAAGATAAAGGACAGGGAGACAGATACGCAGTATTTT. Translation gives CASKIKDRETDTQYF. This chain uses TRBV6-5 with TRBJ2-3, with 8 bases lining up with TRBD1. CDR1 and CDR2 from the germline V gene are MNHEY and SVGAGI. After removal of 7 bases from V and 3 bases from J, the junction contained 9 bases not matched to a gene. The CDR3 has 15 residues.